Listed below are T cell receptor beta chains from one sample, sequenced in a study of cytomegalovirus exposure and HLA in healthy donors. Sequencing was performed with immunoSEQ multiplex PCR; in TCRdb, only in-frame clones are kept and a portion is missing. The data hold more than 200,000 clones, with roughly 84% observed a single time. The specimen sequenced was PBMCs. These receptors came from a human donor in good health. Both conserved end residues are part of each CDR3. D genes are given only for firm matches. Clone size is shown for a subset of rows, as once, few, many or a class of expanded clone.

d_call clone_size j_call v_call cdr3_nt cdr3_aa
- once TRBJ2-2 TRBV19 TGTGCCAGTAGTATGGGAGTACACACCGGGGAGCTGTTTTTT CASSMGVHTGELFF
TRBD1 - TRBJ2-5 TRBV7-9 TGTGCCAGCAGCCGCTTACAGGGGTCGGAGACCCAGTACTTC CASSRLQGSETQYF
- - TRBJ1-1 TRBV15 TGTGCCACCAGAACCAGCGAGTTGAACACTGAAGCTTTCTTT CATRTSELNTEAFF
- - TRBJ1-2 TRBV5-4 TGTGCCAGCAGCTTGGATAAGGGGATCGGCGGCTACACCTTC CASSLDKGIGGYTF
- - TRBJ2-7 TRBV5-1 TGCGCCAGCAGCTCGGAGGGCGGCGAGCAGTACTTC CASSSEGGEQYF
TRBD1 - TRBJ1-1 TRBV5-1 TGCGCCAGCAGCGGGGGACAGGGGGCCTCTGAAGCTTTCTTT CASSGGQGASEAFF
- - TRBJ1-5 TRBV28 TGTGCCAGCAGCGCCGCGAGTTCCAATCAGCCCCAGCATTTT CASSAASSNQPQHF
- - TRBJ2-4 TRBV7-9 TGTGCCAGCAGCCCAATAACGGTAGCCAAAAACATTCAGTACTTC CASSPITVAKNIQYF
TRBD1 - TRBJ1-5 TRBV15 TGTGCCACCAGCCTCAACAGGGGCAATCAGCCCCGGCATTTT CATSLNRGNQPRHF
- - TRBJ1-2 TRBV25-1 TGTGCCAGCAGTGAATTAAAGATGTCTGTTTTAGAGGGCTACACCTTC CASSELKMSVLEGYTF
TRBD2 - TRBJ2-3 TRBV10-3 TGTGCCATCAGCCCCCCGGCGGGAGGGGGCACAGATACGCAGTATTTT CAISPPAGGGTDTQYF
TRBD1 - TRBJ1-1 TRBV19 TGTGCCAGTAGTCCAGGGGACAGGGTTTCCACTGAAGCTTTCTTT CASSPGDRVSTEAFF
- - TRBJ1-1 TRBV19 TGTGCCAGTAGTGCTCAGGACAGAAATCGTGAAGCTTTCTTT CASSAQDRNREAFF
- - TRBJ2-7 TRBV5-3 TGTGCCAGAAGCGGGACTCCAGGATCTTACGAGCAGTACTTC CARSGTPGSYEQYF
- once TRBJ2-5 TRBV19 TGTGCCAGTAGTCTAATACCGGGACACCTCCAAGAGACCCAGTACTTC CASSLIPGHLQETQYF
TRBD1 - TRBJ2-7 TRBV4-1 TGCGCCAGCAGCCAAGGACGGGACAGCCTCTCCTACGAGCAGTACTTC CASSQGRDSLSYEQYF
TRBD1 - TRBJ1-3 TRBV5-4 TGTGCCAGCAGCTTGGGACAGGGGGAAAACACCATATATTTT CASSLGQGENTIYF
TRBD1 - TRBJ1-2 TRBV5-1 TGCGCCAGCAGCTTTTCCGGGACAGGGGGCGCAGGTGGCTACACCTTC CASSFSGTGGAGGYTF
- - TRBJ1-3 TRBV28 TGTGCCACCACCGCCCCCCGGGGACTCTCTGGAAACACCATATATTTT CATTAPRGLSGNTIYF
TRBD2 - TRBJ2-7 TRBV9 TGTGCCAGCAGCCCACAAGGGACTAGCGGGAGGAGCTCCTACGAGCAGTACTTC CASSPQGTSGRSSYEQYF
TRBD2 - TRBJ2-2 TRBV18 TGTGCCAGCTCACCAACGACTAGCCCCCACGGGGAGCTGTTTTTT CASSPTTSPHGELFF
- - TRBJ1-1 TRBV7-3 TGTGCCAGCAGCTTAATCTCAGGTGCTGAAGCTTTCTTT CASSLISGAEAFF
TRBD1 - TRBJ2-2 TRBV19 TGTGCCAGTAGTATCCTCGGACAGGGTATGAGCACCGGGGAGCTGTTTTTT CASSILGQGMSTGELFF
TRBD1 - TRBJ1-2 TRBV7-9 TGTGCCAGCAGCTTAGAGACAGGGGGCCTCCTTTATGGCTACACCTTC CASSLETGGLLYGYTF
- - TRBJ2-5 TRBV10-1 TGCGCCAGCAGTAAGGACACCCAAGAGACCCAGTACTTC CASSKDTQETQYF
TRBD2 - TRBJ2-7 TRBV5-1 TGCGCCAGCAGCCACGGGACTAGCGGACTCTACGAGCAGTACTTC CASSHGTSGLYEQYF
TRBD2 - TRBJ2-3 TRBV27 TGTGCCAGCAGCCCAAAACCGGGGAGGGCCACAGATACGCAGTATTTT CASSPKPGRATDTQYF
- - TRBJ2-5 TRBV5-1 TGCGCCAGCAGCTACGGCGGGGCCCAAGAGACCCAGTACTTC CASSYGGAQETQYF
TRBD1 few TRBJ1-5 TRBV2 TGTGCCAGCAGTGAACAGGGGGGAAGCAATCAGCCCCAGCATTTT CASSEQGGSNQPQHF
TRBD2 - TRBJ2-7 TRBV28 TGTGCCAGCAGTGAGACTAGCGGGTATCCTACCGAGCAGTACTTC CASSETSGYPTEQYF
- - TRBJ2-7 TRBV18 TGTGCCAGCTCACCACAGGAGTCCTACGAGCAGTACTTC CASSPQESYEQYF
TRBD2 - TRBJ2-7 TRBV27 TGTGCCAGCAGTTTTACTAGCGGGAGTCAGGTCGAGCAGTACTTC CASSFTSGSQVEQYF
- - TRBJ2-1 TRBV19 TGTGCCAGGCGCATAGCGAAGGGGCAGTTCTTC CARRIAKGQFF
- once TRBJ1-2 TRBV2 TGTGCCACCTCCTGGGGAGTAGGCTACACCTTC CATSWGVGYTF
TRBD1 - TRBJ1-3 TRBV7-9 TGTTCCAGCAGGTCCGACAGGGTTGGAAACACCATATATTTT CSSRSDRVGNTIYF
- - TRBJ1-4 TRBV6-5 TGTGCCAGCAGTTATGGGGTAGGGGCAGAAAAACTGTTTTTT CASSYGVGAEKLFF
- - TRBJ2-7 TRBV4-3 TGCGCCAGCAGCCAAGATCTTGACGGGTCCTACGAGCAGTACTTC CASSQDLDGSYEQYF
TRBD1 - TRBJ2-7 TRBV27 TGTGCCAGCAGTTACCTTGGCCGGGACAGGGAAATGTGGGGGGCCTACGAGCAGTACTTC CASSYLGRDREMWGAYEQYF
TRBD2 few TRBJ2-7 TRBV6-1 TGTGCCAGCAGTGAATGGACTAGCGGGGCCTACGAGCAGTACTTC CASSEWTSGAYEQYF
- - TRBJ1-2 TRBV10-3 TGTGCCGCATTTGAGGACGAGGGCTATGGCTACACCTTC CAAFEDEGYGYTF